The sequence of this T cell receptor (beta chain) was determined in a study of vaccination and CD4 T cells after COVID-19. Overall study findings and caveats: Spike mono-reactive clones accounted for 304 of the 307 vaccine-specific clones found in convalescent patients.

The Oncomine TCR Beta short-read assay was applied to DNA of cultured CD4+ T cells. TCRdb analysed the PCR reads with MiXCR anew, one entry per CDR3 protein. This sample carries 10,000 to 15,000 distinct CDR3 sequences, about 47% of them seen once, and the ten largest clones take 16%. This clonotype showed up just once. Its antigen is still unknown. This CDR3 contains 12 residues. The V end was cut by 4 bases, the J end by 6 bases, with 13 bases between. Per germline, CDR1 GTSNPN and CDR2 SVGIG (reference sequence). The sample's treatment: roughly 10-day PBMC culture with coronavirus spike peptide pools or control peptides (ViraFEST assay). Around 2.1 million PBMCs went into each well for culture with approximately 9.4 IU/ml IL-2 and 10 ug/ml peptide pools.

The sequence derives from a human donor who had recovered from COVID-19. The chain has TRBV30 and TRBJ2-7, with D maybe TRBD2 (5 bases). Sequencing was carried out using CD4+ T cells from blood, cultured in vitro. The CDR3 coding sequence is TGTGCCTGGAATCCCCTAGCATCCGAGCAGTACTTC. Amino acids: CAWNPLASEQYF. Complete variable domain (other parts from reference TRBV30 and TRBJ2-7): SQTIHQWPATLVQPVGSPLSLECTVEGTSNPNLYWYRQAAGRGLQLLFYSVGIGQISSEVPQNLSASRPQDRQFILSSKKLLLSDSGFYLCAWNPLASEQYFGPGTRLTVT.